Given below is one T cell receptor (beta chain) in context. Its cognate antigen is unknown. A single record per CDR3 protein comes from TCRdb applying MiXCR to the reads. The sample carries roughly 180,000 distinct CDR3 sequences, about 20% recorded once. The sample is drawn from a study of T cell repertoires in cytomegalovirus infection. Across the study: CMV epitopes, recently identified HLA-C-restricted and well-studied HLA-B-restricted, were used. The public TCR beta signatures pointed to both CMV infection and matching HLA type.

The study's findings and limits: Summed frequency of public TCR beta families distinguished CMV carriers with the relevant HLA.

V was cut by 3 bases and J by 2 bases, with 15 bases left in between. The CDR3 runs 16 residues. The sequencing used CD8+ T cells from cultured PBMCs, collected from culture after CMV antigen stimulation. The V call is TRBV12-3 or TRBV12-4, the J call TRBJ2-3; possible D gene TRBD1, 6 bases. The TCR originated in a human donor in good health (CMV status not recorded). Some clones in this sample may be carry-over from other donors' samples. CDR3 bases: TGTGCCAGCAGTTTGCGTAGTAGGGGGACCACAGATACGCAGTATTTT. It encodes CASSLRSRGTTDTQYF.